This T cell receptor beta chain was obtained from a study of blood T cell repertoires in COVID-19. Study-level information: COVID-19 samples collected from the United States, Italy and Spain covered acute and convalescent phases. T cells, B-cell-depleted T cells, or PBMCs supplied cDNA or gDNA.

Method: immunoSEQ multiplex PCR; TCRdb's copy keeps in-frame clones and lacks some. Counted here are around 140,000 clones, around 86% occurring once; the ten biggest clones make up over 2%. There are 14 residues in the CDR3. Germline V gene data show CDR1 as SGHNT and CDR2 as YYREEE (reference sequence). V was pared by 3 bases and J by 6 bases, with 5 bases of the junction left unmatched. The table lists this clone with a count of one. This receptor was obtained from a man over 45 with active COVID-19. V is TRBV5-4 and J is TRBJ1-1, with 10 bases aligning to TRBD1. Material: peripheral blood. The CDR3: CASSSGQGRAEAFF. The CDR3 DNA reads TGTGCCAGCAGCTCGGGACAGGGGAGGGCTGAAGCTTTCTTT.